Reported below is one T cell receptor (beta chain). Its antigen is unknown. The data were obtained in a study of OX40 agonist ivuxolimab in advanced cancers. As for the study in general: Mean age roughly 65 years, range about 23 to 80; approximately 80% male.

Findings and limits, study-wide: Some patients who did not respond also had low normalized T-cell clonal expansion.

Repertoires were generated with immunoSEQ multiplex PCR, while TCRdb's copy carries only in-frame clones and drops some. The repertoire holds 150,000 to 170,000 clones, with approximately 94% as singletons. The CDR3 contains 14 residues. The germline V gene has CDR1 SGHTA and CDR2 FQGNSA. V lost 5 bases to trimming and J lost 1 base, with 11 bases between them. The source of this sequence is an adult with an advanced solid tumor such as melanoma, head and neck, liver or kidney cancer. This sequence joins TRBV7-2 and TRBJ1-2; no firm D call. Material: CD4+ or CD8+ T cells sorted from blood, obtained in a trial of the OX40 agonist ivuxolimab. This CDR3 is CASSPDGINYGYTF. The CDR3 DNA is TGTGCCAGCAGCCCCGATGGGATTAACTATGGCTACACCTTC.